This T cell receptor beta chain was retrieved from a study of post-analysis software for immune sequencing data. Study as a whole: The patients showed relapsing-remitting, secondary progressive and progressive-relapsing multiple sclerosis courses.

General study findings and limits: Roughly five TRBV segments appeared more often in patients than in controls, and TRBV5-6, TRBV5-1 and TRBV20-1 were among these. F-measure co-clustering was strong for batch-matched samples. Controls showed significantly higher normalized Chao1 diversity than did multiple sclerosis patients.

Remarks on this clonotype: Its target is not known. A much bigger clone sits one base away, suggesting this may be a read error.

CDR3 length: 13 amino acids. CDR1 SGHAT and CDR2 FQNNGV come from the germline V gene. Unique molecular identifiers were built into the TCR beta cDNA libraries. T cells numbering roughly 0.95 to 11 million gave rise to about 490,000 cDNA molecules. Each CDR3 protein gets one entry after TCRdb re-called the PCR reads with MiXCR. In the table there are hundreds of thousands of distinct CDR3 sequences, 30% of which are singletons. The specimen was blood. The TCR comes from a girl aged 5 to 17 with multiple sclerosis. The chain couples TRBV11-2 to TRBJ2-5; 12 bases line up with TRBD1. The end of the DNA fits TRBJ2-7 better, so the J call may be wrong. The CDR3 DNA sequence: TGTGCCGGTTCGGGACAGGGGGCCCTCGAGCAGTACTTC. Translating it yields CAGSGQGALEQYF.